The T cell receptor beta chain under discussion was sequenced for a study of shared clonotypes between healthy human individuals. Study information: Per donor, three plates held CD4 naive cells, three held CD4 memory, two held CD8 naive and one held CD8 memory.

A note on this clone: Antigen: not known.

V was pared by 4 bases and J by 8 bases, with 16 bases between. Per the germline V gene, CDR1 is MDHEN and CDR2 is SYDVKM. The CDR3 runs 14 residues. Whole-study results and caveats: Non-shared clonotypes had lower generation probabilities than those shared by all four donors. Across a handful of donors, naive CD4 shared about 5%, naive CD8 over 3%, memory CD4 roughly 2.2%, memory CD8 around 0.42%.

Replicate sorted-subset PCRs were loaded with around 210 ng DNA, about 31,000 T cell genomes. The assay was immunoSEQ multiplex PCR, and TCRdb's table has in-frame clones only and misses some. The table lists around 2.5 million clones, approximately 93% of them singletons. The source is a young man in good health. Some clones in this sample may be carry-over from other donors' samples. This chain uses TRBV28 with TRBJ2-3; no firm D call. Sequences were obtained from naive CD4+ T cells from PBMCs. The subset was: CD45RA+ positively selected. CDR3 sequence (DNA): TGTGCCAGCAGTTCCGAGCGTCCGTGGGGTACGCAGTATTTT. As protein: CASSSERPWGTQYF.